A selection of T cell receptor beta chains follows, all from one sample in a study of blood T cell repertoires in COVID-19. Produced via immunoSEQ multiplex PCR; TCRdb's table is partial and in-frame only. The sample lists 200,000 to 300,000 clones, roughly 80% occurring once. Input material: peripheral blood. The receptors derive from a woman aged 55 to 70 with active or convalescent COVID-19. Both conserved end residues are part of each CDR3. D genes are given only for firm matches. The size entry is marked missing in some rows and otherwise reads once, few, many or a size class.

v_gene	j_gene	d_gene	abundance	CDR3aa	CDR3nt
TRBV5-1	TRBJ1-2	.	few	CASSLVQGNYGYTF	TGCGCCAGCAGCTTGGTCCAGGGGAACTATGGCTACACCTTC
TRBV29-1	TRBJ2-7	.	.	CSVGEAGELEQYF	TGCAGCGTTGGGGAGGCTGGAGAACTCGAGCAGTACTTC
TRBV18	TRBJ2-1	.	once	CASSTTDKVINEQFF	TGTGCCAGCTCAACGACAGATAAGGTCATCAATGAGCAGTTCTTC
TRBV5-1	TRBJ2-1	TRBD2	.	CASSGGLAGGNNEQFF	TGCGCCAGCAGCGGCGGTCTAGCGGGAGGGAACAATGAGCAGTTCTTC
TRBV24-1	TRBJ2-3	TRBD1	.	CATSDPSKAGGPDTQYF	TGTGCCACCAGTGATCCCTCGAAAGCAGGGGGTCCAGATACGCAGTATTTT
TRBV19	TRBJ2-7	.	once	CARTSAGGKPYEQYF	TGTGCCAGGACCTCTGCGGGCGGGAAGCCCTACGAGCAGTACTTC
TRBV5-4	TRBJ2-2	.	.	CASSPDSTGELFF	TGTGCCAGCAGCCCCGACAGCACCGGGGAGCTGTTTTTT
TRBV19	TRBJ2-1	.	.	CASSIPPYNEQFF	TGTGCCAGTAGTATTCCTCCCTACAATGAGCAGTTCTTC
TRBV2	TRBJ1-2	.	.	CASSEQGGTIGGYTF	TGTGCCAGCAGTGAACAAGGAGGGACGATTGGGGGCTACACCTTC
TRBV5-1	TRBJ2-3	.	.	CASSSSIYTDTQYF	TGCGCCAGCAGCTCCTCTATATACACAGATACGCAGTATTTT
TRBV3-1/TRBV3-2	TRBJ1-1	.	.	CASSLWTDEAFF	TGTGCCAGCAGTCTCTGGACAGATGAAGCTTTCTTT
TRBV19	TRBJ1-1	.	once	CASMTARVGTEAFF	TGTGCCAGTATGACAGCCCGAGTTGGGACTGAAGCTTTCTTT
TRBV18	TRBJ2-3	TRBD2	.	CASSPPRLAGTTDTQYF	TGTGCCAGCTCACCACCGAGACTAGCGGGGACCACAGATACGCAGTATTTT
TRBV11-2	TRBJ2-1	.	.	CASSLEARGGYNEQFF	TGTGCCAGCAGCTTAGAGGCCAGAGGAGGGTACAATGAGCAGTTCTTC
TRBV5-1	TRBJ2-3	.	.	CASSLDGRAWTDTQYF	TGCGCCAGCAGCTTGGACGGCAGGGCGTGGACAGATACGCAGTATTTT
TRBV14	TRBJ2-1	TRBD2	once	CASRTGTSGNNEQFF	TGTGCCAGCAGGACCGGGACTAGCGGGAACAATGAGCAGTTCTTC
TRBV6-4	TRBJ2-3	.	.	CASGGGVPSTDTQYF	TGTGCCAGCGGCGGAGGGGTCCCCTCCACAGATACGCAGTATTTT
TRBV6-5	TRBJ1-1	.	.	CASSPQAAEAFF	TGTGCCAGCAGCCCACAGGCAGCTGAAGCTTTCTTT
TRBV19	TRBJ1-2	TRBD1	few	CASSPLDRGYGYTF	TGTGCCAGTAGCCCACTCGACAGGGGGTATGGCTACACCTTC
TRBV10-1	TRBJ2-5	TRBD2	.	CASRNSGEGETQYF	TGCGCCAGCAGGAATAGCGGGGAGGGAGAGACCCAGTACTTC
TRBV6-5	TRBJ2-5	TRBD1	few	CASSYRGPGETQYF	TGTGCCAGCAGTTACAGGGGGCCCGGGGAGACCCAGTACTTC
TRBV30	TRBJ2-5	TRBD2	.	CAWSVHTGGVGQLYF	TGTGCCTGGAGTGTACATACTGGGGGGGTGGGCCAACTGTACTTC
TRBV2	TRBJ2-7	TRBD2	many	CASSSGSSEYF	TGTGCCAGCAGTAGCGGGAGTTCGGAGTACTTC